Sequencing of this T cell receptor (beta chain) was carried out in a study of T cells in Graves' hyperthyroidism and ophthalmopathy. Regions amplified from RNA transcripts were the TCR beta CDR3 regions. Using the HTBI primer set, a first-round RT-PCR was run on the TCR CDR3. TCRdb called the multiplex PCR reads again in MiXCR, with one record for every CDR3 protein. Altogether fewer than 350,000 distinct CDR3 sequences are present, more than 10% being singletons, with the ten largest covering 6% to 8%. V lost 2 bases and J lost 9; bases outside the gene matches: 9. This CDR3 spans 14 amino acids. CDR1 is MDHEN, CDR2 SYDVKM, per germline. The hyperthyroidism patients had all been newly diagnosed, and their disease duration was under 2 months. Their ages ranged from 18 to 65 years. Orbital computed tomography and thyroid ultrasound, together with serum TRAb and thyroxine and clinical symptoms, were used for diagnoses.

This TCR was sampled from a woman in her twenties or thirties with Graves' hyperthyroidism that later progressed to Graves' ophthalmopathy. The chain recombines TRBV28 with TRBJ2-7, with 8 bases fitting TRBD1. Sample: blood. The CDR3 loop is CASSLAGGWVGQYF. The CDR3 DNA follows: TGTGCCAGCAGTTTAGCAGGGGGCTGGGTTGGGCAGTACTTC.